The 30 T cell receptor beta chains in this list originate from one sample, sequenced in a study of blood T cell repertoires in COVID-19. Only in-frame clones appear in the TCRdb table, and some are missing; sequencing was by immunoSEQ multiplex PCR. The table has roughly 410,000 clones, approximately 89% seen once. Sequencing input: peripheral blood. These receptors originate from a woman in her thirties or forties with COVID-19, enrolled during active disease.

The V and J genes are TRBV6-5 and TRBJ1-1, with 8 bases lining up with TRBD1. The CDR3 is 13 amino acids. Germline CDR1 and CDR2: MNHEY and SVGAGI. The V gene end was trimmed by 6 bases and the J gene end by 4 bases; junction bases not matched to a gene: 4. CDR3 in DNA: TGTGCCAGCAGGTCAACAGGGGGCACTGAAGCTTTCTTT. This translates into CASRSTGGTEAFF.

V is TRBV14 and J is TRBJ1-1, with D perhaps matching TRBD1 (6 bases). CDR1 and CDR2 (germline): SGHDN, FVKESK. Trimming stripped 1 base from V and 4 bases from J, with 13 bases between. The CDR3 runs to 15 residues. The CDR3 is CASSQVGGVSTEAFF. The CDR3 nucleotides read TGTGCCAGCAGCCAAGTAGGGGGGGTCTCCACTGAAGCTTTCTTT.

V gene TRBV5-5 combines with J gene TRBJ2-2; TRBD2 is a possible D gene (6 bases). Germline V gene data show CDR1 as SGHKS and CDR2 as YYEKEE (reference sequence). V lost 4 bases to trimming and J lost 7 bases, with 20 bases between them. This CDR3 has 16 amino acids. The CDR3 nucleotides are TGTGCCAGCAGCCTGGTTCCCAGGGAGGTCGGCGGGGAGCTGTTTTTT. Amino acids: CASSLVPREVGGELFF.

This clone has a handful of counts. The rearrangement links TRBV5-1 to TRBJ1-1; 9 bases line up with TRBD1. The V segment lost 2 bases and the J segment 1 base; nucleotides outside the gene matches: 0. The CDR3 is made up of 14 amino acids. Per germline, CDR1 SGHRS and CDR2 YFSETQ. CDR3 coding DNA: TGCGCCAGCAGCTTACAGGGGGCGAACACTGAAGCTTTCTTT. Protein: CASSLQGANTEAFF. The complete variable domain, with remaining parts taken from reference TRBV5-1 and TRBJ1-1, reads KAGVTQTPRYLIKTRGQQVTLSCSPISGHRSVSWYQQTPGQGLQFLFEYFSETQRNKGNFPGRFSGRQFSNSRSEMNVSTLELGDSALYLCASSLQGANTEAFFGQGTRLTVV.

The rearrangement links TRBV19 to TRBJ1-3; unclear D gene. The V end lost 3 bases, the J end lost 4 bases, and 4 bases lay between the germline ends. Germline loops: CDR1 LNHDA, CDR2 SQIVND (reference sequence). This CDR3 spans 12 amino acids. The CDR3 spells CASSIPGNTIYF. The CDR3 bases are TGTGCCAGTAGTATCCCGGGAAACACCATATATTTT. Full variable domain (outside the CDR3, taken from reference TRBV19 and TRBJ1-3): DGGITQSPKYLFRKEGQNVTLSCEQNLNHDAMYWYRQDPGQGLRLIYYSQIVNDFQKGDIAEGYSVSREKKESFPLTVTSAQKNPTAFYLCASSIPGNTIYFGEGSWLTVV.

On this clone itself: The junction and the germline gene differ at one end; a read error may be behind it. The rearrangement joins TRBV18 to TRBJ2-1; 10 positions match TRBD1. The length of the CDR3 is 22 residues. Germline lookup yields CDR1 KGHSH and CDR2 LQKENI. The chain's CDR3 is CASSLTDTGTGVRLAPYDEQFF. CDR3 nucleotides: TGTGCCAGCTCACTGACTGATACCGGGACAGGGGTTAGACTAGCCCCCTACGATGAGCAGTTCTTC.

This chain links TRBV3-1 (or the pseudogene TRBV3-2) with TRBJ1-5; a weak D match, TRBD1 (5 bases). Trimming cost V 3 bases and J 7 bases, with 16 bases left between them. The CDR3 contains 15 residues. Germline CDR1 and CDR2: LGHDT and YNNKEL (reference sequence). The CDR3 coding sequence is TGTGCCAGCAGCCATTCTGAGGAGGGGCGCCAGCCCCAGCATTTT. Translating gives CASSHSEEGRQPQHF.

The genes are TRBV7-3 and TRBJ2-3; TRBD2 aligns across 7 bases. The ends lost 5 bases at V and 3 bases at J; junction bases unmatched: 8. The germline V gene encodes CDR1 SGHTA and CDR2 FQGTGA. The CDR3 is 15 residues long. DNA for the CDR3: TGTGCCAGCAGCCCAGCGGGATTGGGGACAGATACGCAGTATTTT. Its translation is CASSPAGLGTDTQYF.

This sequence joins TRBV9 and TRBJ2-3; D is unclear. The CDR3 has 15 residues. In germline, CDR1 is SGDLS, CDR2 YYNGEE. V lost 5 bases and J lost 5, with 18 bases in between. The CDR3 here is CASSQTRGKIDTQYF. CDR3 nucleotides: TGTGCCAGCAGTCAAACGCGCGGAAAAATAGATACGCAGTATTTT.

This rearrangement joins TRBV9 to TRBJ2-2; 7 nucleotides match TRBD1. V shed 5 bases, J shed 3 bases, and the junction held 4 bases outside the gene matches. Germline assignment: CDR1 SGDLS and CDR2 YYNGEE. The CDR3 has 14 amino acids. CDR3 DNA sequence: TGTGCCAGCAGTAGACAGGGACACACCGGGGAGCTGTTTTTT. Amino acid sequence: CASSRQGHTGELFF.

The V call is TRBV29-1, the J call TRBJ2-2; D gene uncertain. V was cut by 7 bases and J by 4 bases, with 10 bases left in between. The length of the CDR3 is 12 residues. CDR1 is SQVTM and CDR2 is ANQGSEA in the germline V gene. CDR3 sequence reads: CSAQTGTGELFF. CDR3 in DNA: TGCAGCGCGCAGACTGGCACCGGGGAGCTGTTTTTT.

The rearrangement links TRBV9 to TRBJ2-7; 9 bases match TRBD2. CDR3 length: 15 residues. Germline CDR1 is SGDLS and CDR2 is YYNGEE. With 4 bases clipped from V and 5 bases from J, the junction kept 10 bases outside the gene matches. In nucleotides, the CDR3 is TGTGCCAGCAGCCCAAGGCCTAGCGGGGTAAACGAGCAGTACTTC. This encodes CASSPRPSGVNEQYF.

The rearrangement links TRBV27 to TRBJ2-7; the match to TRBD1 covers 10 bases. Per the germline V gene, CDR1 is MNHEY and CDR2 is SMNVEV (reference sequence). CDR3 size: 14 residues. The J segment lost 2 bases and the V segment lost 7 bases, leaving 5 bases of the junction unmatched. CDR3 in amino acids: CASTMTGGPYEQYF. CDR3 nucleotides: TGTGCCAGCACCATGACAGGGGGCCCCTACGAGCAGTACTTC.

The chain carries TRBV12-5 and TRBJ1-1; D perhaps matches TRBD1 (6 bases). V gave up 3 bases and J gave up 8 bases, with 13 bases separating them. This CDR3 has 13 amino acids. Looked up from germline, CDR1 is LGHNT and CDR2 is FRNRAP. CDR3 bases: TGTGCTAGTGGTTTCTCCGGGGGGCGGGAAGCTTTCTTT. It yields the protein CASGFSGGREAFF.

V is TRBV4-1 and J is TRBJ1-1, with no clear D. Trimming removed 1 base from V and 7 bases from J, with 19 bases in between. Germline V CDR1 and CDR2: MGHRA, YSYEKL. CDR3 length equals 16 residues. As DNA, the CDR3 is TGCGCCAGCAGCCAAGGGTACAGACAAGCCCCGGATGAAGCTTTCTTT. Its translation: CASSQGYRQAPDEAFF.

V and J are TRBV19 and TRBJ1-5, with 7 nucleotides matching TRBD1. This CDR3 has 16 residues. Per the germline V gene, CDR1 is LNHDA and CDR2 is SQIVND (reference sequence). The J segment lost 3 bases and the V segment lost 4 bases, leaving 9 bases of the junction unmatched. The CDR3 reads CASSTTWDSTNQPQHF. CDR3 coding DNA: TGTGCCAGTAGTACTACTTGGGACAGCACCAATCAGCCCCAGCATTTT.

This clone appeared a few times. The V and J genes are TRBV5-4 and TRBJ1-6; D is uncertain. V dropped 5 bases and J dropped 0 bases, with 9 bases sitting between them. CDR1 is SGHNT and CDR2 is YYREEE in the germline V gene (reference sequence). This CDR3 spans 15 amino acids. Here the CDR3 reads CASRSSFSYNSPLHF. CDR3 coding DNA: TGTGCCAGCAGATCGTCCTTCTCCTATAATTCACCCCTCCACTTT.

The chain is built from TRBV2 and TRBJ1-1; D is unclear. CDR1 SNHLY and CDR2 FYNNEI come from the germline V gene. The CDR3 contains 14 residues. The V end lost 4 bases, the J end lost 4 bases, and 13 bases lay between the germline ends. The CDR3 DNA sequence: TGTGCCAGCAGTGTTTTAGGGAGACTCACTGAAGCTTTCTTT. As protein: CASSVLGRLTEAFF.

The chain's CDR3 is CASNIGQGRPGGGYTF. The CDR3 bases are TGTGCCAGCAATATAGGACAGGGGAGACCGGGGGGCGGCTACACCTTC. This chain uses TRBV2 with TRBJ1-2, with 9 bases lining up with TRBD1. The V segment lost 7 bases and the J segment 8 bases; nucleotides outside the gene matches: 17. The CDR3 is 16 residues long. Germline V gene sequence: CDR1 SNHLY, CDR2 FYNNEI.

This chain uses TRBV9 with TRBJ1-1; no clear D. Germline CDR1 reads SGDLS; CDR2 reads YYNGEE. CDR3 length equals 14 residues. Trimming stripped 5 bases from V and 4 bases from J, with 15 bases between. This CDR3 reads CASSAPGRVTEAFF. The CDR3 nucleotides read TGTGCCAGCAGTGCCCCGGGGAGAGTCACTGAAGCTTTCTTT.

The chain couples TRBV27 to TRBJ2-1; 7 bases align to TRBD1. The germline gives CDR1 MNHEY, CDR2 SMNVEV (reference sequence). The V segment lost 5 bases and the J segment 0 bases; nucleotides outside the gene matches: 16. The CDR3 has 19 amino acids. The CDR3 protein is CASSGIGTALASSYNEQFF. CDR3 bases: TGTGCCAGCAGTGGTATCGGGACAGCTCTAGCCAGCTCCTACAATGAGCAGTTCTTC.

The rearrangement uses TRBV5-1 and TRBJ2-1, with a tentative D call TRBD2 (6 bases). Trimming left V 7 bases short and J 7 bases short, with 12 bases between. The germline CDR1 and CDR2 sequences are SGHRS and YFSETQ. This CDR3 contains 12 residues. CDR3 residues: CASGGWRNEQFF. In DNA, the CDR3 is TGCGCCAGCGGGGGGTGGAGAAATGAGCAGTTCTTC.

This CDR3 reads CASSQVIRDRAWTNYGYTF. The CDR3 bases are TGTGCCAGCAGCCAAGTAATCCGGGACAGGGCTTGGACTAACTATGGCTACACCTTC. This rearrangement joins TRBV3-1 (or the pseudogene TRBV3-2) to TRBJ1-2, with 9 bases fitting TRBD1. CDR1 and CDR2 (germline): LGHDT, YNNKEL (reference sequence). The J segment lost 0 bases and the V segment lost 1 base, leaving 12 bases of the junction unmatched. This CDR3 is built from 19 residues.

V and J are TRBV6-5 and TRBJ1-2; D is perhaps TRBD1 (5 bases). The germline CDR1 and CDR2 sequences are MNHEY and SVGAGI. Trimming took off 0 bases at V and 0 bases at J, with 8 bases between the two ends. The CDR3 spans 15 residues. CDR3 nucleotides: TGTGCCAGCAGTTACTCGTGGGGGGCTAACTATGGCTACACCTTC. Translating it yields CASSYSWGANYGYTF.

The rearrangement uses TRBV20-1 and TRBJ2-3; tentatively, D is TRBD2 (5 bases). The V gene's germline CDR1 is DFQATT and CDR2 SNEGSKA (reference sequence). V lost 3 bases to trimming and J lost 1 base, with 11 bases between them. This CDR3 is 14 amino acids long. The CDR3 region has the DNA TGCAGTGCTAGTTCCCGGGAACGCACAGATACGCAGTATTTT. This encodes CSASSRERTDTQYF.

The chain is built from TRBV5-1 and TRBJ1-1; D might be TRBD1 (5 bases). Germline V gene sequence: CDR1 SGHRS, CDR2 YFSETQ. The CDR3 is 11 amino acids. The V and J ends lost 5 bases and 6 bases respectively, with 8 bases between them. This CDR3 reads CASRWGAEAFF. The DNA for the CDR3 is TGCGCCAGCAGGTGGGGGGCTGAAGCTTTCTTT.

V and J are TRBV28 and TRBJ1-5; D is perhaps TRBD1 (5 bases). This CDR3 contains 16 residues. V was pared by 3 bases and J by 2 bases, with 14 bases between. Germline CDR1 MDHEN, CDR2 SYDVKM. CDR3 in DNA: TGTGCCAGCAGTTTTCAGCCAGGGATGGGCAATCAGCCCCAGCATTTT. It codes for CASSFQPGMGNQPQHF.

The V and J genes are TRBV30 and TRBJ1-1; 8 nucleotides match TRBD1. CDR1 GTSNPN and CDR2 SVGIG come from the germline V gene (reference sequence). The CDR3 runs to 13 residues. J lost 3 bases, V lost 1 base, and 1 base had no gene match. The CDR3 is CAWSDRGDTEAFF. The CDR3 nucleotides read TGTGCCTGGAGTGACAGGGGGGACACTGAAGCTTTCTTT.

The J gene is TRBJ2-1, the V gene TRBV5-1; D is unresolved. The CDR3 extends over 14 amino acids. CDR1 SGHRS and CDR2 YFSETQ come from the germline V gene. The V end lost 6 bases, the J end lost 2 bases, and 12 bases lay between the germline ends. This CDR3 is CASTPRSTYNEQFF. The CDR3 DNA sequence: TGCGCCAGCACCCCAAGGAGCACCTACAATGAGCAGTTCTTC.

This rearrangement joins TRBV18 to TRBJ2-1; 8 positions agree with TRBD1. The CDR3 runs to 15 residues. Germline lookup yields CDR1 KGHSH and CDR2 LQKENI. V lost 4 bases to trimming and J lost 8 bases; unmatched junction nucleotides: 10. CDR3 loop: CASSLRARGPDEQFF. In DNA form, the CDR3 reads TGTGCCAGCTCACTCAGAGCCAGGGGGCCGGATGAGCAGTTCTTC. The whole variable domain, remainder taken from reference TRBV18 and TRBJ2-1, is NAGVMQNPRHLVRRRGQEARLRCSPMKGHSHVYWYRQLPEEGLKFMVYLQKENIIDESGMPKERFSAEFPKEGPSILRIQQVVRGDSAAYFCASSLRARGPDEQFFGPGTRLTVL.